Described below is a single T cell receptor beta chain sequence and its context. The cohort comprised adults aged roughly 18 to 100 years residing in some 24 US areas. The data originate from a study of blood T cell repertoires in COVID-19. Germline V gene sequence: CDR1 MDHEN, CDR2 SYDVKM. The CDR3 is 15 amino acids. V shed 6 bases and J 2 bases; nucleotides not matched to a gene: 9. Generated by immunoSEQ multiplex PCR, the TCRdb table keeps only in-frame clones and is missing some. The sample consists of 310,000 or so clones, 90% of them appearing once. This TCR derives from a woman aged 30 to 39 who had recovered from COVID-19. The sample was PBMCs or T cells enriched from blood (not recorded which). The rearrangement links TRBV28 to TRBJ2-7; the match to TRBD1 covers 8 bases. This chain's CDR3 is CASRTPGQATYEQYF. As DNA, the CDR3 is TGTGCCAGCAGGACGCCGGGACAGGCGACCTACGAGCAGTACTTC. Using reference TRBV28 and TRBJ2-7 for the parts outside the CDR3, the full variable domain is DVKVTQSSRYLVKRTGEKVFLECVQDMDHENMFWYRQDPGLGLRLIYFSYDVKMKEKGDIPEGYSVSREKKERFSLILESASTNQTSMYLCASRTPGQATYEQYFGPGTRLTVT.